The 27 T cell receptor beta chains given below trace back to one sample, sequenced in a study of blood T cell repertoires in COVID-19. Libraries were prepared by immunoSEQ multiplex PCR; TCRdb keeps only in-frame clonotypes and omits some of them. There are tens of thousands of clones in the sample; 80% to 85% occur only once, and approximately 23% lies in the top ten. Sequences were obtained from peripheral blood. The receptors stem from a man at least 80 years old with active or convalescent COVID-19.

In its sample, this clone ranks as medium-sized. The chain combines TRBV11-2 with TRBJ2-1; 8 bases line up with TRBD2. There are 17 residues in the CDR3. J gave up 4 bases and V 4 bases, and 12 bases lay outside the gene matches. Germline V gene lookup returns CDR1 SGHAT and CDR2 FQNNGV. The CDR3 coding sequence is TGTGCCAGCAGCTCACCCCTGAGCGGGGGTAAATACAATGAGCAGTTCTTC. It translates to CASSSPLSGGKYNEQFF.

The J gene is TRBJ2-5, the V gene TRBV6-6, with 8 bases aligning to TRBD2. The V and J ends lost 6 bases and 4 bases, in that order; junction bases with no gene match: 13. CDR1 MNHNY and CDR2 SVGAGI come from the germline V gene (reference sequence). The CDR3 is made up of 16 amino acids. CDR3 nucleotides: TGTGCCAGCAGCCGAACAGCGGGAGAGGCGGGAGAGACCCAGTACTTC. This gives the protein CASSRTAGEAGETQYF.

The V call is TRBV12-3 or TRBV12-4, the J call TRBJ2-1, with 12 bases identical to TRBD2. V was pared by 7 bases and J by 7 bases, with 2 bases of the junction left unmatched. This CDR3 comprises 13 residues. The CDR3 DNA reads as TGTGCCAGCAAGACTAGCGGGAGTAATGAGCAGTTCTTC. Its protein product is CASKTSGSNEQFF.

The chain carries TRBV5-8 and TRBJ2-1, with 8 bases aligning to TRBD1. Trimming cost V 0 bases and J 8 bases; bases outside gene matches: 10. CDR1 and CDR2 (germline): SGHTS, YDEGEE. The CDR3 is made up of 16 amino acids. The CDR3 DNA follows: TGTGCCAGCAGCTTGGGGGTAAGGGGACAGGCGCATGAGCAGTTCTTC. Encoded protein: CASSLGVRGQAHEQFF.

The genes are TRBV7-2 and TRBJ2-5; 14 nucleotides agree with TRBD2. Germline CDR1 and CDR2: SGHTA and FQGNSA. The junction had 14 bases not matched to a gene; V was cut back by 7 bases and J by 4 bases. This CDR3 comprises 18 residues. The CDR3 nucleotides read TGTGCCAGCACCTCAAAACCGACTAGCGGGAGGGCAGGAGAGACCCAGTACTTC. Protein product: CASTSKPTSGRAGETQYF.

The chain has TRBV19 and TRBJ2-2; the D gene is possibly TRBD1 (6 bases). The CDR3 sequence is 15 residues long. Per germline, CDR1 LNHDA and CDR2 SQIVND (reference sequence). V lost 3 bases to trimming and J lost 6 bases, with 14 bases between them. This CDR3 is CASSIGTLGAGELFF. CDR3 nucleotides: TGTGCCAGTAGTATCGGGACACTGGGGGCCGGGGAGCTGTTTTTT.

Written as DNA, the CDR3 is TGCGCCAGCAGTCAACTGGACAGACACTCCTACGAGCAGTACTTC. Translation gives CASSQLDRHSYEQYF. The genes are TRBV23-1 and TRBJ2-7; D is perhaps TRBD1 (6 bases). TRBV23-1 is flagged as an ORF with uncertain function. The length of the CDR3 is 15 residues. Trimming removed 2 bases at V and 0 bases at J, with 11 bases between.

The V and J genes are TRBV24-1 and TRBJ1-2; 10 nucleotides align to TRBD1. Germline V CDR1 and CDR2: KGHDR, SFDVKD. The CDR3 loop spans 16 amino acids. Unmatched junction bases numbered 13, after V lost 10 bases and J lost 3 bases. CDR3 bases: TGTGCCACGCTTCGGGGACAGGGGCGGCTTTACTATGGCTACACCTTC. Protein sequence: CATLRGQGRLYYGYTF.

The chain has TRBV10-3 and TRBJ1-2, with 7 bases lining up with TRBD1. Germline V gene data show CDR1 as ENHRY and CDR2 as SYGVKD. The V and J ends lost 0 bases and 9 bases, in that order; junction bases with no gene match: 13. This CDR3 comprises 16 residues. The CDR3 loop reads CAISESHRGSSRSYTF. The CDR3 DNA follows: TGTGCCATCAGTGAGTCTCACAGGGGCTCCTCGAGGAGCTACACCTTC.

The V call is TRBV7-3, the J call TRBJ2-3; perhaps TRBD1 as D (6 bases). Germline V CDR1 and CDR2: SGHTA, FQGTGA. The ends were cut back, 5 bases at V and 5 bases at J, with 17 bases in the middle. The CDR3 is 15 amino acids. CDR3 sequence: CASSAWQGRVDTQYF. CDR3 coding DNA: TGTGCCAGCAGCGCCTGGCAGGGGCGGGTAGATACGCAGTATTTT.

The chain joins TRBV27 to TRBJ2-7; D may be TRBD2 (5 bases). The CDR3 loop spans 14 amino acids. CDR1 and CDR2 from the germline V gene are MNHEY and SMNVEV (reference sequence). The V end lost 4 bases, the J end lost 6 bases, and 16 bases lay between the germline ends. The CDR3 nucleotides read TGTGCCAGCAGTTCGCACCGCTACGCGGGCGAGCAGTACTTC. This codes for CASSSHRYAGEQYF.

The rearrangement joins TRBV7-2 to TRBJ2-5; 10 nucleotides align to TRBD1. The germline V gene has CDR1 SGHTA and CDR2 FQGNSA. Losses at the gene ends were 6 bases for V and 4 bases for J; bases not matched to a gene: 8. The CDR3 covers 15 residues. The CDR3 region is CASRVDRGFTETQYF. CDR3 DNA: TGTGCCAGCAGGGTGGACAGGGGGTTTACAGAGACCCAGTACTTC.

V and J are TRBV5-1 and TRBJ1-1; weak D call: TRBD1 (5 bases). The CDR3 runs 13 residues. Deletions cut 4 bases from V and 1 base from J, with 8 bases between. From germline, CDR1 is SGHRS and CDR2 YFSETQ. The CDR3 sequence: CASSTTENTEAFF. The CDR3 DNA sequence: TGCGCCAGCAGCACGACAGAGAACACTGAAGCTTTCTTT.

The rearrangement uses TRBV20-1 and TRBJ1-1; D gene ambiguous. V lost 6 bases and J 5 bases, leaving 10 bases between the germline ends. The germline V gene has CDR1 DFQATT and CDR2 SNEGSKA (reference sequence). This CDR3 region has 11 residues. CDR3 sequence: CSAAPLTEAFF. CDR3 sequence (DNA): TGCAGTGCCGCCCCCCTAACTGAAGCTTTCTTT.

The rearrangement uses TRBV9 and TRBJ2-2, with a weak D call TRBD1 (6 bases). Germline V gene data show CDR1 as SGDLS and CDR2 as YYNGEE. The CDR3 is 16 residues long. Trimming took off 4 bases at V and 1 base at J, with 14 bases between the two ends. CDR3 bases: TGTGCCAGCAGCCTACAGGGCCGGGGGAACACCGGGGAGCTGTTTTTT. It translates to CASSLQGRGNTGELFF.

The chain couples TRBV7-8 to TRBJ2-1; TRBD2 aligns across 11 bases. CDR3 length: 16 residues. With 5 bases clipped from V and 4 bases from J, the junction kept 7 bases outside the gene matches. Germline V gene data show CDR1 as SGHVS and CDR2 as FQNEAQ. The CDR3: CASSTPSGGLYNEQFF. The CDR3 bases are TGTGCCAGCAGCACCCCTAGCGGGGGGCTGTACAATGAGCAGTTCTTC. The whole variable domain, filled in from reference TRBV7-8 and TRBJ2-1, reads GAGVSQSPRYKVAKRGQDVALRCDPISGHVSLFWYQQALGQGPEFLTYFQNEAQLDKSGLPSDRFFAERPEGSVSTLKIQRTQQEDSAVYLCASSTPSGGLYNEQFFGPGTRLTVL.

The chain employs TRBV6-5 and TRBJ2-7; TRBD1 matches at 9 bases. The CDR3 has 15 amino acids. V lost 6 bases to trimming and J lost 1 base; unmatched junction nucleotides: 7. Germline V lookup: CDR1 MNHEY, CDR2 SVGAGI. The CDR3 bases are TGTGCCAGCAGCCTTACCGGGACAGGGTCCTACGAGCAGTACTTC. Encoded protein: CASSLTGTGSYEQYF.

V is TRBV5-5 and J is TRBJ2-5, with D hard to call. The CDR3 sequence is 12 residues long. Trimming took 3 bases from V and 5 from J, leaving 8 bases between them. Looked up from germline, CDR1 is SGHKS and CDR2 is YYEKEE (reference sequence). CDR3 sequence (DNA): TGTGCCAGCAGCTCTGGGCTGGAGACCCAGTACTTC. Translation gives CASSSGLETQYF.

The CDR3 spells CASTRTGQETQYF. CDR3 nucleotide sequence: TGTGCCAGCACCCGGACAGGCCAAGAGACCCAGTACTTC. J is TRBJ2-5 and V is TRBV11-2; 7 nucleotides match TRBD1. Germline V gene data show CDR1 as SGHAT and CDR2 as FQNNGV. J gave up 1 base and V 7 bases, and 3 bases lay outside the gene matches. The CDR3 totals 13 residues.

The chain uses TRBV6-2 or TRBV6-3 and TRBJ2-3, with 11 bases fitting TRBD2. The germline V gene has CDR1 MNHEY and CDR2 SVGEGT. This CDR3 is 16 amino acids long. Losses at the gene ends were 5 bases for V and 4 bases for J; bases not matched to a gene: 8. CDR3 sequence (DNA): TGTGCCAGCAGTAAATTTAGCGGGGGGGTAGCAGATACGCAGTATTTT. This encodes CASSKFSGGVADTQYF.

This clone has only one observation. The J gene is TRBJ2-2, the V gene TRBV6-6; TRBD2 aligns across 7 bases. Germline CDR1 reads MNHNY; CDR2 reads SVGAGI (reference sequence). J was trimmed by 0 bases and V by 7 bases; bases with no gene match: 8. This CDR3 spans 16 amino acids. The chain's CDR3 is CASMLAGGTNTGELFF. The CDR3 DNA is TGTGCCAGCATGTTAGCGGGTGGAACGAACACCGGGGAGCTGTTTTTT.

Concerning this clone itself: At the DNA level, this CDR3 is encoded by other sequences in the same sample as well. This rearrangement joins TRBV6-5 to TRBJ2-4; no clear D gene. Germline CDR1 and CDR2: MNHEY and SVGAGI. The CDR3 length is 14 residues. The V gene lost 7 bases and the J gene lost 0 bases, with 10 bases spanning the gap. Here the CDR3 DNA reads TGTGCCAGCACCAGCGTACTAGCCAAAAACATTCAGTACTTC. This sequence encodes CASTSVLAKNIQYF.

J is TRBJ2-7 and V is TRBV5-6; possible D gene TRBD1, 6 bases. CDR1 SGHDT and CDR2 YYEEEE come from the germline V gene. V was clipped by 1 base and J by 6 bases, with 14 bases between them. This CDR3 contains 14 residues. CDR3 DNA sequence: TGTGCCAGCAGCTTGCGGCCAGGGGTCGGCGAGCAGTACTTC. This translates into CASSLRPGVGEQYF. Based on the CDR3 plus reference TRBV5-6 and TRBJ2-7, the full variable domain is DAGVTQSPTHLIKTRGQQVTLRCSPKSGHDTVSWYQQALGQGPQFIFQYYEEEERQRGNFPDRFSGHQFPNYSSELNVNALLLGDSALYLCASSLRPGVGEQYFGPGTRLTVT.

This sequence joins TRBV7-3 and TRBJ2-2; D remains ambiguous. Germline V gene data show CDR1 as SGHTA and CDR2 as FQGTGA. The CDR3 sequence is 14 residues long. V lost 0 bases to trimming and J lost 2 bases, with 4 bases between them. The CDR3, as DNA: TGTGCCAGCAGCTTAACTCGTAACACCGGGGAGCTGTTTTTT. Translation gives CASSLTRNTGELFF. The complete variable domain, with remaining parts taken from reference TRBV7-3 and TRBJ2-2, reads GAGVSQTPSNKVTEKGKYVELRCDPISGHTALYWYRQSLGQGPEFLIYFQGTGAADDSGLPNDRFFAVRPEGSVSTLKIQRTERGDSAVYLCASSLTRNTGELFFGEGSRLTVL.

This clone occurred a few times. This chain links TRBV29-1 with TRBJ1-2; no clear D gene. Germline V gene data show CDR1 as SQVTM and CDR2 as ANQGSEA. Trimming removed 6 bases at V and 4 bases at J, with 6 bases between. The CDR3 has 10 amino acids. The CDR3, as DNA: TGCAGCGTCCACACCTATGGCTACACCTTC. Protein product: CSVHTYGYTF.

This rearrangement joins TRBV4-3 to TRBJ2-1; TRBD2 aligns across 7 bases. CDR1 and CDR2 (germline): LGHNA, YSLEER. This CDR3 is 16 amino acids long. Trimming took 0 bases from V and 8 from J; bases not matched to a gene: 10. CDR3 nucleotides: TGCGCCAGCAGCCAAGATGGGGGGGGGACTGTGGATGAGCAGTTCTTC. Its translation is CASSQDGGGTVDEQFF.

The chain combines TRBV5-1 with TRBJ1-6; TRBD1 agrees at 10 bases. This CDR3 region has 14 residues. Germline CDR1 is SGHRS and CDR2 is YFSETQ. The V gene end was trimmed by 5 bases and the J gene end by 10 bases; junction bases not matched to a gene: 6. The CDR3 nucleotides read TGCGCCAGCAGACGGGACAGGGGAGGGTCACCCCTCCACTTT. It codes for CASRRDRGGSPLHF.